This T cell receptor beta chain was sequenced during a study of shared clonotypes between healthy human individuals. Overall study context: Donor ages ranged 18 to 49 years: a couple of women, a few men.

As for this clone: Distinct nucleotide sequences in the sample also encode this CDR3.

Germline assignment: CDR1 SGHTA and CDR2 FQGNSA. V dropped 3 bases and J dropped 6; count of bases not matched to a gene: 7. This CDR3 region has 15 residues. The team ran DNA from unsorted PBMCs on ten immunoSEQ deep assay plates for sequencing. Profiling relied on immunoSEQ multiplex PCR, and the TCRdb table lists in-frame clones only, not all of them. The repertoire holds hundreds of thousands of clones, with around 80% as singletons. All participating donors were Caucasian adults from Nashville, Tennessee. This receptor was taken from a woman between 40 and 50 years old in good health. Some clones in this sample may be carry-over from other donors' samples. The sample taken for sequencing was PBMCs. The chain joins TRBV7-2 to TRBJ2-4; TRBD1 matches 8 bases. The CDR3 DNA follows: TGTGCCAGCAGCTTGGTGGGAGGACAGGGAAACATTCAGTACTTC. Translation gives CASSLVGGQGNIQYF.